Detailed here is one TCR beta chain. The data originate from a study of T-cell reconstitution after alpha-beta-depleted transplantation in children. The CDR3 covers 15 residues. For TCRbeta, the library was prepared with unique molecular identifiers. TCRdb ran MiXCR on the PCR reads and lists one entry per CDR3 protein. The sample shows some 490,000 distinct CDR3 sequences, approximately 12% of them seen only once. This material consisted of PBMCs from the stem cell graft donor, taken from the stem cell graft. The sequence was obtained from a human donor who donated a stem cell graft to a child with combined immunodeficiency. The rearrangement joins TRBV21-1 to TRBJ2-7. TRBV21-1 is a recognized pseudogene. As DNA, the CDR3 is TGTGCCAGCAGCAAAAGTGGACGGCGATCCTACGAGCAGTACTTC. It is translated as CASSKSGRRSYEQYF.